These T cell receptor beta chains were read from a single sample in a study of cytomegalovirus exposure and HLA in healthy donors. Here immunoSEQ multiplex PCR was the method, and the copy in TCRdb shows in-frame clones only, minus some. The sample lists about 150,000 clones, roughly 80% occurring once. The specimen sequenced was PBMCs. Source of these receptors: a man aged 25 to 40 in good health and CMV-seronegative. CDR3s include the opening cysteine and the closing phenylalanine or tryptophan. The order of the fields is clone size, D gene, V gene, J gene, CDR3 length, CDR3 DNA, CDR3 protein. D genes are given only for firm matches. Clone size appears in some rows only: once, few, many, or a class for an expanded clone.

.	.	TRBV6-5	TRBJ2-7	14	TGTGCCAGCAGTTACTCGGGGGGGCTATACGAGCAGTACTTC	CASSYSGGLYEQYF
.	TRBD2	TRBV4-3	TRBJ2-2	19	TGCGCCAGCAGCCCGGGGGCTAGCGGGAGGCTCGCGAACACCGGGGAGCTGTTTTTT	CASSPGASGRLANTGELFF
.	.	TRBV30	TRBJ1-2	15	TGTGCCTGGAGAGATTACAGAGCTGCTAACTATGGCTACACCTTC	CAWRDYRAANYGYTF
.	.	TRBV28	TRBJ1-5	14	TGTGCCAGCAGTCTCCCGAGCGGCGACCAGCCCCAGCATTTT	CASSLPSGDQPQHF
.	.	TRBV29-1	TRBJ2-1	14	TGCAGCGTTCCGACTCAGGGGATGTACAATGAGCAGTTCTTC	CSVPTQGMYNEQFF
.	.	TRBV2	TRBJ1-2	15	TGTGCCAGCAGCGCTAACCGGGGGGGCGCGGGGGGCTACACCTTC	CASSANRGGAGGYTF
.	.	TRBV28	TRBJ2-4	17	TGTGCCAGCACCCGAGGCGGGACAGTACTAGCCAAAAACATTCAGTACTTC	CASTRGGTVLAKNIQYF
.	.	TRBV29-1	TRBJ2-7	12	TGCAGCGTTGAAAAGACAGGCTACGAGCAGTACTTC	CSVEKTGYEQYF
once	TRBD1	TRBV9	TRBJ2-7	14	TGTGCCAGCAGCGTTGGGACAGTGACCTACGAGCAGTACTTC	CASSVGTVTYEQYF
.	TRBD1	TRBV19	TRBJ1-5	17	TGTGCCAGTAGTATAGATAGGACAGGGTTGAGCAATCAGCCCCAGCATTTT	CASSIDRTGLSNQPQHF
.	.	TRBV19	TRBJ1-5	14	TGTGCCAGTAGTATTCAGAGGTCTGGCCAGCCCCAGCATTTT	CASSIQRSGQPQHF
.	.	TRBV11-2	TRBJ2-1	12	TGTGCCAGCAGCTTAGGGAGTATAGAGCAGTTCTTC	CASSLGSIEQFF
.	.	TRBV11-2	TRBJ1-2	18	TGTGCCAGCAGCTTAGATCTGGGGGGATTGGGCTCTTTTATTGGCTACACCTTC	CASSLDLGGLGSFIGYTF
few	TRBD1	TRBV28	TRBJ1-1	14	TGTGCCAGCAGTTTCGGACAGGGGGCGGATGGAGCTTTCTTT	CASSFGQGADGAFF
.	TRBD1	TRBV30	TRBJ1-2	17	TGTGCCTGGAAATCCTCAACGGGACAGGGACTTAACTATGGCTACACCTTC	CAWKSSTGQGLNYGYTF
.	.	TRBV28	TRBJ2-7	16	TGTGCCAGCAGTTACAGTCGGCTAGCCGTCTCCTACGAGCAGTACTTC	CASSYSRLAVSYEQYF
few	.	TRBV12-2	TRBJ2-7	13	TGTGCAAGTCGCTTAGCGCGCTACTACGAGCAGTACTTC	CASRLARYYEQYF
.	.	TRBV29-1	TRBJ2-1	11	TGCAGCGATTTCACCTACAATGAGCAGTTCTTC	CSDFTYNEQFF
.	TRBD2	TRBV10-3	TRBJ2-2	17	TGTGCCATCAGTGGGTCCCCTACGGGAGGGAGTTTCGGGGAGCTGTTTTTT	CAISGSPTGGSFGELFF
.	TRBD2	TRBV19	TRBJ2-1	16	TGTGCCAGTAGTCCCTTTGGGGCTAGCGGGAGTAATGAGCAGTTCTTC	CASSPFGASGSNEQFF
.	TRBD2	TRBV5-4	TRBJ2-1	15	TGTGCCAGCAGCGACGGGACTAGTGGCAATTACCTGCAGTTCTTC	CASSDGTSGNYLQFF
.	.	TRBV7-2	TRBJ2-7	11	TGTGCCAGCAGCCGGAGCTACGAGCAGTACTTC	CASSRSYEQYF
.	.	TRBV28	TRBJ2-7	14	TGTGCCAGCAGTTTCTCCGGGAGTTCCTACGAGCAGTACTTC	CASSFSGSSYEQYF
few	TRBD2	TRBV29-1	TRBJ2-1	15	TGCAGCGTTGAAGAGCGGGAGCTCCTTGGGAATGAGCAGTTCTTC	CSVEERELLGNEQFF
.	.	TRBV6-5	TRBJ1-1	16	TGTGCCAGCAGTTACTTTGGGGGCCGACAGAACACTGAAGCTTTCTTT	CASSYFGGRQNTEAFF
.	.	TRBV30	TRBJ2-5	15	TGTGCCTGGAGTTTCCATCATGAGGCCTCATGGACCCAGTACTTC	CAWSFHHEASWTQYF
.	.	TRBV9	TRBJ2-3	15	TGTGCCAGCAGCGTAGCTTGGACAGCGACAGATACGCAGTATTTT	CASSVAWTATDTQYF
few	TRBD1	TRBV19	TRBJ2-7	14	TGTGCCAGTAGTATGAGGACAGGGCGCTACGAGCAGTACTTC	CASSMRTGRYEQYF
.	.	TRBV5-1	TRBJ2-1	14	TGCGCCAGCACCCCGTTGAGTTACGGGGATGAGCAGTTCTTC	CASTPLSYGDEQFF
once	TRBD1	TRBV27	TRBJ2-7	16	TGTGCCAGCAGGGAGACAGGGACCCATGCCTTTTACGAGCAGTACTTC	CASRETGTHAFYEQYF
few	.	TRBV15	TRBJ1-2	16	TGTGCCACCAGCAGAGCGGGGGTTGTACAGCCGGGAGGCTACACCTTC	CATSRAGVVQPGGYTF